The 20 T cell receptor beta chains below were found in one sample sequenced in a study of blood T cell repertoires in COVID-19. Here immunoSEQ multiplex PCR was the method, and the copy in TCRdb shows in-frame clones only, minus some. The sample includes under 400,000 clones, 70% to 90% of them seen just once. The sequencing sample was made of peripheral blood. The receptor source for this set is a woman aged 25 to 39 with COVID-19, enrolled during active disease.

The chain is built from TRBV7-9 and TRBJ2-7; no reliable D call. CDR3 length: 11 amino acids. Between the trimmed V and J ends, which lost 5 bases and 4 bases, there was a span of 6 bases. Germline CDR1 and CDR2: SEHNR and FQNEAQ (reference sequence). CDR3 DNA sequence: TGTGCCAGCAGCAGCAATTACGAGCAGTACTTC. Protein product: CASSSNYEQYF.

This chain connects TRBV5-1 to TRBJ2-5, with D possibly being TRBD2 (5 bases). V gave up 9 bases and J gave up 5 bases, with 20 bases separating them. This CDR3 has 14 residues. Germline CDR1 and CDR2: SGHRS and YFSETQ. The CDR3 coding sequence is TGCGCCACCGCCTGGTGGGAGTTGGGCGAGACCCAGTACTTC. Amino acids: CATAWWELGETQYF.

CDR3 DNA: TGTGCCAGAAGCTCGGGACTACCGAACACCGGGGAGCTGTTTTTT. It translates to CARSSGLPNTGELFF. V and J are TRBV5-3 and TRBJ2-2; TRBD2 aligns across 7 bases. TRBV5-3 is treated as an ORF (open reading frame) with a function not yet certain. CDR3 length: 15 residues. The V segment lost 3 bases and the J segment 0 bases; nucleotides outside the gene matches: 2.

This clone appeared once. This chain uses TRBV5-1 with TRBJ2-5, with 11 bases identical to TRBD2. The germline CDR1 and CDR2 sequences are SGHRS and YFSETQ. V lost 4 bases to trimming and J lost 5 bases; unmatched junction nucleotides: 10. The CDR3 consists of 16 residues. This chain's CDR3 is CASSPVVAGGIETQYF. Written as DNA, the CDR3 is TGCGCCAGCAGCCCGGTGGTAGCGGGAGGGATCGAGACCCAGTACTTC. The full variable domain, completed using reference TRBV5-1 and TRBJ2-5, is KAGVTQTPRYLIKTRGQQVTLSCSPISGHRSVSWYQQTPGQGLQFLFEYFSETQRNKGNFPGRFSGRQFSNSRSEMNVSTLELGDSALYLCASSPVVAGGIETQYFGPGTRLLVL.

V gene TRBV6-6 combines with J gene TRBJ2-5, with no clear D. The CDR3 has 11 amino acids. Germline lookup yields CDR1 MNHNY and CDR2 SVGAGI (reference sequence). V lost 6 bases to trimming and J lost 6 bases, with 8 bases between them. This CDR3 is CASSLDQTQYF. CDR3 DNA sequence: TGTGCCAGCAGCCTAGACCAGACCCAGTACTTC.

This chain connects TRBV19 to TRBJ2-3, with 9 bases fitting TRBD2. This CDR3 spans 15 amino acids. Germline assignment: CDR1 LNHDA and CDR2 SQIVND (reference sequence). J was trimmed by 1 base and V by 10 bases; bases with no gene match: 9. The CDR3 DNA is TGTGCCACCGGGACTAGCCAGGGGGGCACAGATACGCAGTATTTT. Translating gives CATGTSQGGTDTQYF.

Here the CDR3 DNA reads TGTGCCATCAACGTCCCGGGACAGGGGGCAGGCTATGGCTACACCTTC. Its protein product is CAINVPGQGAGYGYTF. The rearrangement uses TRBV10-3 and TRBJ1-2; 12 nucleotides line up with TRBD1. The CDR3 spans 16 residues. Germline values: CDR1 ENHRY, CDR2 SYGVKD. The V and J ends lost 7 bases and 4 bases, in that order; junction bases with no gene match: 10.

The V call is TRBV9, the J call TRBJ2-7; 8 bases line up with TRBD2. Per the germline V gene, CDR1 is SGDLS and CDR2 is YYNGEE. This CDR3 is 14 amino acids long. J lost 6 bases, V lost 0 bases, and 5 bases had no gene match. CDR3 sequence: CASSVGAGASEQYF. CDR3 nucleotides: TGTGCCAGCAGCGTAGGAGCGGGAGCTAGCGAGCAGTACTTC.

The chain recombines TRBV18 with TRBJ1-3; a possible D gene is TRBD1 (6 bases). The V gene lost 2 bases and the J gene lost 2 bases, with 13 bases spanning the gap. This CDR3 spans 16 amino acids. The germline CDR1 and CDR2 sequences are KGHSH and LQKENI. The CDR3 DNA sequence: TGTGCCAGCTCACCATTGGACAGCTCTACTGGAAACACCATATATTTT. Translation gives CASSPLDSSTGNTIYF.

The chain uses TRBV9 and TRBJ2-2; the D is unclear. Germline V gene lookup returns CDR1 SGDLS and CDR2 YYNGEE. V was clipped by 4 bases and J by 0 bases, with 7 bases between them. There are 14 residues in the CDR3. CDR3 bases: TGTGCCAGCAGCCGAGTTGCGAACACCGGGGAGCTGTTTTTT. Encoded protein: CASSRVANTGELFF.

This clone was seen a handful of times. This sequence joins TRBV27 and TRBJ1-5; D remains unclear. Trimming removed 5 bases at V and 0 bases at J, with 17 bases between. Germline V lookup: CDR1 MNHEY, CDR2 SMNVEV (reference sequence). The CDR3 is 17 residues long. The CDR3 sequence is CASSNLRGIDSNQPQHF. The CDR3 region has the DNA TGTGCCAGCAGTAACCTCCGGGGAATTGATAGCAATCAGCCCCAGCATTTT.

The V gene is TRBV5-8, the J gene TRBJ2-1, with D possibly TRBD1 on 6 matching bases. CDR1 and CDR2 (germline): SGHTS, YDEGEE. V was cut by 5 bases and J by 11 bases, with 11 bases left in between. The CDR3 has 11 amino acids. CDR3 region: CASSRGIQQFF. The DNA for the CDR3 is TGTGCCAGCAGTAGGGGGATTCAGCAGTTCTTC.

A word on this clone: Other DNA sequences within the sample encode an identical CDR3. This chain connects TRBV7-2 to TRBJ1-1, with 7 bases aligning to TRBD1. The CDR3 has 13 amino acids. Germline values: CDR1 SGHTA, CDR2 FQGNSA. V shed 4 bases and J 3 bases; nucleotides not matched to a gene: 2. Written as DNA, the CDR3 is TGTGCCAGCAGCTCTCAGGGGGACACTGAAGCTTTCTTT. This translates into CASSSQGDTEAFF. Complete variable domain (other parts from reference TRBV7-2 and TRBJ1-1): GAGVSQSPSNKVTEKGKDVELRCDPISGHTALYWYRQSLGQGLEFLIYFQGNSAPDKSGLPSDRFSAERTGGSVSTLTIQRTQQEDSAVYLCASSSQGDTEAFFGQGTRLTVV.

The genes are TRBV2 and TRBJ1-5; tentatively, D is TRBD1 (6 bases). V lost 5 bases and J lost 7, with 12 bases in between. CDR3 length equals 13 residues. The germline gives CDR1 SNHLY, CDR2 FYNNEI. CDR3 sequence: CASSTQGEQPQHF. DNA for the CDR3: TGTGCCAGCAGTACACAGGGTGAACAGCCCCAGCATTTT.

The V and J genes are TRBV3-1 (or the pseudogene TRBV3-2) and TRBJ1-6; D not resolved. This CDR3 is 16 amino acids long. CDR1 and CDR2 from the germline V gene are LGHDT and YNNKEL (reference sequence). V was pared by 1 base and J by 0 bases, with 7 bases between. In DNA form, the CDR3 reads TGTGCCAGCAGCCAAGGTACTAGCTCCTATAATTCACCCCTCCACTTT. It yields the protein CASSQGTSSYNSPLHF.

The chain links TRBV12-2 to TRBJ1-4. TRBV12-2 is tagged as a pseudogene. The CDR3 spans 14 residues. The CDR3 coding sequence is TGTGCAAGTCGCTTAGGTTCCGCGGAGGAAAAACTGTTTTTT. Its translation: CASRLGSAEEKLFF.

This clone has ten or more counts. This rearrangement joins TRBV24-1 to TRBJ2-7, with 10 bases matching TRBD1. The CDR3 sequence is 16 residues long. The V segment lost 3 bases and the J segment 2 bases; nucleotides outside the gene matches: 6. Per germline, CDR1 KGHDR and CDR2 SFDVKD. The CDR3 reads CATSDQPGQGPYEQYF. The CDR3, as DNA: TGTGCCACCAGTGATCAACCGGGACAGGGGCCCTACGAGCAGTACTTC.

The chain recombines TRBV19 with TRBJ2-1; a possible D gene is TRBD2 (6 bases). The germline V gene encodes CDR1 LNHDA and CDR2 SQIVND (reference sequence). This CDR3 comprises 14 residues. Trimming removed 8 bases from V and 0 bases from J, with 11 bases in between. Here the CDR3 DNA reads TGTGCCAGTGGGCTAGCGACCTCCTACAATGAGCAGTTCTTC. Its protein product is CASGLATSYNEQFF.

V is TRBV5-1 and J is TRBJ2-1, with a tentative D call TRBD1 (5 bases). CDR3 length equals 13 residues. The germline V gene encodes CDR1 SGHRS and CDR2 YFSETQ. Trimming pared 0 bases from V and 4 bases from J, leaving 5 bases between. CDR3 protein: CASSLDRYNEQFF. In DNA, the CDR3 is TGCGCCAGCAGCTTGGACAGGTACAATGAGCAGTTCTTC.

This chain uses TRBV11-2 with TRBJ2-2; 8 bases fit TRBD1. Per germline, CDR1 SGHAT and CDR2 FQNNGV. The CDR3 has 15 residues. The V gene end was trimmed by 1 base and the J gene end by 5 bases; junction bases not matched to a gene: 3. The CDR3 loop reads CASSLAWTGTGELFF. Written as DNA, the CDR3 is TGTGCCAGCAGCTTAGCCTGGACAGGGACCGGGGAGCTGTTTTTT.